The T cell receptor beta chain described here comes from a study of immune heterogeneity within non-small cell lung tumors. As to this clonotype: Its specificity is not known. Being one base from a much bigger clone, this may be a read error. The CDR3 does not end in the conserved phenylalanine or tryptophan, so this is likely a read error.

V lost 7 bases, J lost 1 base, and 7 bases lay in between. The germline gives CDR1 LNHDA, CDR2 SQIVND (reference sequence). CDR3 length: 12 residues. Whole-study results and caveats: Identical dominant CDR3 beta clonotypes recurred across tumor sites within a patient, alongside site-unique high-frequency clones.

The starting template was genomic DNA from bulk tumor, around 610 ng per sample. Several biopsies per primary tumor, spaced far apart, were taken during surgery. Curative surgery was undertaken by patients, who had untreated, newly diagnosed non-small cell lung cancer. Multiplex PCR relied on 32 V and 13 J primers to amplify TCR beta CDR3. TCRdb re-called the multiplex PCR reads through MiXCR, storing one row per CDR3 protein. The repertoire holds under 15,000 distinct CDR3 sequences, with about 25% as singletons. This receptor was identified in a man aged 50 to 59 with non-small cell lung cancer. The rearrangement uses TRBV19 and TRBJ1-2; TRBD1 might be the D (6 bases). Input material: lung tumor tissue. The CDR3 here is CASKDSNYGYTL. CDR3 sequence (DNA): TGTGCCAGTAAGGACAGTAACTATGGCTACACCCTC.